This T cell receptor beta chain originates from a study of technical replicates of blood from a few donors. Sequenced by immunoSEQ multiplex PCR; TCRdb stores in-frame clones only, minus some. This table has tens of thousands of clones, under 95% appearing once. In its sample, this clone was seen once. The CDR3 runs to 15 residues. Germline assignment: CDR1 GTSNPN and CDR2 SVGIG (reference sequence). V dropped 4 bases and J dropped 9 bases, with 19 bases sitting between them. Source material: T cells isolated from PBMCs. The chain links TRBV30 to TRBJ1-6; D might be TRBD1 (5 bases). The TCR sequence derives from a human donor in good health. The CDR3 sequence: CAWNLGGKLVSPLHF. Here the CDR3 DNA reads TGTGCCTGGAACCTCGGGGGGAAGTTGGTTTCACCCCTCCACTTT.